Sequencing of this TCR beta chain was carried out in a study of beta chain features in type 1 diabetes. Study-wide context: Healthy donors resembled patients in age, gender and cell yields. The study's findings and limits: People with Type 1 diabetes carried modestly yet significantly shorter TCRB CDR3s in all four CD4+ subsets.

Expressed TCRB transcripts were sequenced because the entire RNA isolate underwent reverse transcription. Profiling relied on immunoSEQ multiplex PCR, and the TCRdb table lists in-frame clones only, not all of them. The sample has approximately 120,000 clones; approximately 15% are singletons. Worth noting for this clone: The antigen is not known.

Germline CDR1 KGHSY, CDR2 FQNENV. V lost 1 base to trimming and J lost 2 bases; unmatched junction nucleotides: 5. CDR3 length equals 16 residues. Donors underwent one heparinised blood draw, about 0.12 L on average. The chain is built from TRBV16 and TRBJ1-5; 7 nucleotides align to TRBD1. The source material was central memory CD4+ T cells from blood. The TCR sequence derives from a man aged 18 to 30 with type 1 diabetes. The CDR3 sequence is CASSQLEGAGNQPQHF. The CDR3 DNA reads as TGTGCCAGCAGCCAATTGGAGGGGGCTGGCAATCAGCCCCAGCATTTT.